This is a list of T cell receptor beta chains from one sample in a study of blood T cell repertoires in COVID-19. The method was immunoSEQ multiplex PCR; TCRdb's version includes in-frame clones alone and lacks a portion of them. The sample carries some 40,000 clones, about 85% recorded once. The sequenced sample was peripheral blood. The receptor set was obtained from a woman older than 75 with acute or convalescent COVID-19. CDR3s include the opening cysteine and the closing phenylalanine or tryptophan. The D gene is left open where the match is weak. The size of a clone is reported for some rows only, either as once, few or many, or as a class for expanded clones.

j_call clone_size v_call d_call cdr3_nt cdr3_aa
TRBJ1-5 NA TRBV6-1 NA TGTGCCAGCAGTGAAGCTCTGCAGCCCCAGCATTTT CASSEALQPQHF
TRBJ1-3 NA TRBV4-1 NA TGCGCCAGCAGCCAAGATCCCCAGGGTGCTGGAAACACCATATATTTT CASSQDPQGAGNTIYF
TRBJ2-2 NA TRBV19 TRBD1 TGTGCCAGTAGTTCCCGGACAGGGGGCGTAGTCGGGGAGCTGTTTTTT CASSSRTGGVVGELFF
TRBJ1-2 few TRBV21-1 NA TGTGCCAGCAGCAGTACAGGGGTTAACTATGGCTACACCTTC CASSSTGVNYGYTF
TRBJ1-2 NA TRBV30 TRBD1 TGTGCCTGGAGCCGGGACAGGGGGCCTGGCTACACCTTC CAWSRDRGPGYTF
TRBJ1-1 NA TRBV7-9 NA TGTGCCAGCAGCTTAGGGGGCACATTGAACACTGAAGCTTTCTTT CASSLGGTLNTEAFF
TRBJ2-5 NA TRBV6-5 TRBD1 TGTGCCAGCAGTTACTCCACAGGGGGCGCAGAGACCCAGTACTTC CASSYSTGGAETQYF
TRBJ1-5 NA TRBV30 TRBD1 TGTGCCTGGAGTCCGGGACAGGGGAATCAGCCCCAGCATTTT CAWSPGQGNQPQHF
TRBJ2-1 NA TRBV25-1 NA TGTGCCAGCAGTGGCCTATCGCAGGGATACTCCTACAATGAGCAGTTCTTC CASSGLSQGYSYNEQFF
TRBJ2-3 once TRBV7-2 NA TGTGCCAGCACCCAGAGGGCTAGTAACATGGTAGATACGCAGTATTTT CASTQRASNMVDTQYF
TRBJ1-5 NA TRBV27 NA TGTGCCAGCAGTTTAGTATCCAGGGGTAGCAATCAGCCCCAGCATTTT CASSLVSRGSNQPQHF
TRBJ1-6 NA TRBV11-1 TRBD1 TGTGCCAGCAGCCGGGACAGGGTCTCACCCCTCCACTTT CASSRDRVSPLHF
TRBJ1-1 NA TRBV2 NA TGTGCCAGCAGTTTTCCCGGACAGATGAACACTGAAGCTTTCTTT CASSFPGQMNTEAFF
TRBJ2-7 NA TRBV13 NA TGTGCCAGCAGCTTGGCGGGTTCCTACGAGCAGTACTTC CASSLAGSYEQYF
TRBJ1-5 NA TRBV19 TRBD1 TGTGCCAGTAGTAGGACAGGGGGTGACAATCAGCCCCAGCATTTT CASSRTGGDNQPQHF
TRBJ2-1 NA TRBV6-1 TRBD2 TGTGCCAGCAGTGAATTTGGCGGGAGTACCTACAATGAGCAGTTCTTC CASSEFGGSTYNEQFF
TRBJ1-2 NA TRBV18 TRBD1 TGTGCCAGCTCACCCTCCGGGACAGGAAACTATGGCTACACCTTC CASSPSGTGNYGYTF
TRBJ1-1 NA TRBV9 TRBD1 TGTGCCAGCAGCGTAGCCCCCAGGGGGCGAGCTTTCTTT CASSVAPRGRAFF
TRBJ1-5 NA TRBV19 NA TGTGCCAGTAGTATAGGGGCAGGGTATCAGCCCCAGCATTTT CASSIGAGYQPQHF
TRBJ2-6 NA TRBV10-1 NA TGCGCCAACCTCGACTCCTTAGGAACCGGGGCCAACGTCCTGACTTTC CANLDSLGTGANVLTF
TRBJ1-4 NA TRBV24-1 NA TGTGCCACCAGTGATACGAGAGGGACTAATGAAAAACTGTTTTTT CATSDTRGTNEKLFF
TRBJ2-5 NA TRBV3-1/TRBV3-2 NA TGTGCCAGCAGCCAGGCAGTGGTCCGTGAGACCCAGTACTTC CASSQAVVRETQYF
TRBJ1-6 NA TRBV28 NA TGTGCCAGCAGTTTACCATTGGCGGGGGGTTCACCCCTCCACTTT CASSLPLAGGSPLHF
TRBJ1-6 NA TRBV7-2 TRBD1 TGTGCCAGCAGTTTTGGAACAGGGGGTAATTCACCCCTCCACTTT CASSFGTGGNSPLHF
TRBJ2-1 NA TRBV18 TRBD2 TGTGCCAGCTCAGCTTATAGCGGGTCTTACTCCTACAATGAGCAGTTCTTC CASSAYSGSYSYNEQFF
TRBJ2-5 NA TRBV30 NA TGTGCCTGGATACGCAGGGCCCAAGAGACCCAGTACTTC CAWIRRAQETQYF
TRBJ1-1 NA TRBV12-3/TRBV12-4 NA TGTGCCAGCAGTTTAGGTATGAACACTGAAGCTTTCTTT CASSLGMNTEAFF
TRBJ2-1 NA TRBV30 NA TGTGCCGGGACTTTCTCCTACAATGAGCAGTTCTTC CAGTFSYNEQFF
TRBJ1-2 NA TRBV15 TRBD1 TGTGCCACCAGCAGAGCTGGGACAGAAGCTAACTATGGCTACACCTTC CATSRAGTEANYGYTF
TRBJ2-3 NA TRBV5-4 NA TGTGCCAGCAGCTTAGCGGAGGGAACAGATACGCAGTATTTT CASSLAEGTDTQYF
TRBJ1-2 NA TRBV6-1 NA TGTGCCAGCAGTGAAATGCTTTCCAGCTATGGCTACACCTTC CASSEMLSSYGYTF
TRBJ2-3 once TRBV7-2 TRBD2 TGTGCCAGCAGCTCCCTAGGACTAGCACCAGATACGCAGTATTTT CASSSLGLAPDTQYF
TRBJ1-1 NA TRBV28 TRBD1 TGTGCCAGCAGGCGGACAGGGGCCTTGGGCACTGAAGCTTTCTTT CASRRTGALGTEAFF
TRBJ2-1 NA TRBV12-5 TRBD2 TGTGCTAGTGGTCTGGGGACTAGCGGAGCCCCCCATGTGCAGTTCTTC CASGLGTSGAPHVQFF
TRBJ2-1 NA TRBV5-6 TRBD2 TGTGCCAGCAGCTTGGGTAGCGGGAGCCCCTCTGAGCAGTTCTTC CASSLGSGSPSEQFF
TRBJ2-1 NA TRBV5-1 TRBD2 TGCGCCAGCAGCTTGGATCCCGGGACTAACAATGAGCAGTTCTTC CASSLDPGTNNEQFF
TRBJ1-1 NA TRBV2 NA TGTGCCAGCACCCCGGACAGTATGGTGGCAAACACTGAAGCTTTCTTT CASTPDSMVANTEAFF
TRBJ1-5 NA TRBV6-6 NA TGTGCCAGCAGTTACGCGGAGGAGTACCAGCCCCAGCATTTT CASSYAEEYQPQHF
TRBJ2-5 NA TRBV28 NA TGTGCCAGCAGCCCACCAGGGGTTGCGGAGGAGACCCAGTACTTC CASSPPGVAEETQYF
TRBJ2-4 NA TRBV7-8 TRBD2 TGTGCCAGCAGCAAAGGCCAGCGGGGGGACATTCAGTACTTC CASSKGQRGDIQYF
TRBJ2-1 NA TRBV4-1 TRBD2 TGCGCCAGCAGCGCTGGACTAGCGGCCTACAATGAGCAGTTCTTC CASSAGLAAYNEQFF
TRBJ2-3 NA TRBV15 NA TGTGCCACCAGCAGACCAGACAGTTCCTACACAGATACGCAGTATTTT CATSRPDSSYTDTQYF
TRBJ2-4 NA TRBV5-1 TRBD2 TGCGCCAGCAGCTGGACTAGGGGAGGCATTCAGTACTTC CASSWTRGGIQYF
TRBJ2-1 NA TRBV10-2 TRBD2 TGCGCCAGCAGTCGAGCGGGGGGGGTGAGTGAGCAGTTCTTC CASSRAGGVSEQFF
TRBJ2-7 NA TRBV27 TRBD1 TGTGCCAGCAGTCCGGGACAGGGAGGTTACGAGCAGTACTTC CASSPGQGGYEQYF
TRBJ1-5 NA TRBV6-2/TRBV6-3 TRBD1 TGTGCCAGCAGTTATCTGCAGGGGGCCCTATTCGATCAGCCCCAGCATTTT CASSYLQGALFDQPQHF
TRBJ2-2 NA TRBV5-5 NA TGTGCCAGCAGCCCCCGGGGACAGAACACCGGGGAGCTGTTTTTT CASSPRGQNTGELFF
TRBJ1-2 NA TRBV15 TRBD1 TGTGCCACCAGCAGAGAATCAGGGGGCTTGGATGGCTACACCTTC CATSRESGGLDGYTF